Listed below are T cell receptor beta chains from one sample, sequenced in a study of neurological immune-mediated disorders. TCRdb reanalysed the 5' RACE reads using MiXCR and keeps one entry per CDR3 protein. The data hold 50,000 to 60,000 distinct CDR3 sequences, with 2% to 2.5% observed a single time. Material: PBMCs. These receptor sequences come from a man in his fifties or sixties with multiple sclerosis. Both conserved end residues are part of each CDR3. Each record gives: J gene, V gene, D gene, clone size, CDR3 DNA, CDR3 protein. The D gene is left open where the match is weak. Only some rows state a clone size, as once, few, many or a class for expanded clones.

>TRBJ2-2|TRBV5-1|.|many
TGCGCCAGCAGCCAGAATCAGGGTGTGACCGGGGAGCTGTTTTTT
CASSQNQGVTGELFF
>TRBJ2-1|TRBV7-2|.|many
TGTGCCAGCAGCTTAGCGGGGGGGCACTACAATGAGCAGTTCTTC
CASSLAGGHYNEQFF
>TRBJ2-1|TRBV20-1|.|many
TGCAGTGCTAGTGGGCGGGGCCAGTACAATGAGCAGTTCTTC
CSASGRGQYNEQFF
>TRBJ2-2|TRBV7-9|.|many
TGTGCCAGCAGCTTCCCCGGACAGCTCAACACCGGGGAGCTGTTTTTT
CASSFPGQLNTGELFF
>TRBJ1-1|TRBV7-6|TRBD1|.
TGTGCCAGCAGCCCCCTGGGAGGGGACAGAGCGTCGAACACTGAAGCTTTCTTT
CASSPLGGDRASNTEAFF
>TRBJ1-5|TRBV6-5|.|many
TGTGCCAGCAGTTACCGTTCCCAGCCCCAGCATTTT
CASSYRSQPQHF
>TRBJ2-5|TRBV9|TRBD2|.
TGTGCCAGCAGTGCCCTTCCTGGACTAGCGACAGAGACCCAGTACTTC
CASSALPGLATETQYF
>TRBJ1-1|TRBV12-3/TRBV12-4|.|many
TGTGCCAGCAGTCCACTCAGGGTCATGAACACTGAAGCTTTCTTT
CASSPLRVMNTEAFF
>TRBJ2-1|TRBV5-6|TRBD2|many
TGTGCCAGCAGCTTACTATTAGCGGGGGGGCCAGATGAGCAGTTCTTC
CASSLLLAGGPDEQFF
>TRBJ2-5|TRBV7-9|.|many
TGTGCCAGCAGCGCGTTCGGGACCCAGTACTTC
CASSAFGTQYF
>TRBJ2-2|TRBV5-4|TRBD2|many
TGTGCCAGCAGCTCCGGGACTAGTGTCACCGGGGAGCTGTTTTTT
CASSSGTSVTGELFF
>TRBJ1-1|TRBV20-1|.|many
TGCAGTGCTAGTTTTCAGGGGTCAGGCACTGAAGCTTTCTTT
CSASFQGSGTEAFF
>TRBJ2-3|TRBV5-1|.|many
TGCGCCAGCAGCTTGGACGGGGAGCGCACAGATACGCAGTATTTT
CASSLDGERTDTQYF
>TRBJ1-1|TRBV27|.|many
TGTGCCAGCAGTTCCTCTCTCGGGGGCTCAAACACTGAAGCTTTCTTT
CASSSSLGGSNTEAFF
>TRBJ2-6|TRBV9|.|many
TGTGCCAGCAGTGCGTCTGTAGCCTCTGGGGCCAACGTCCTGACTTTC
CASSASVASGANVLTF
>TRBJ2-7|TRBV18|TRBD1|.
TGTGCCAGCACGGACAGGGGCTCCTACGAGCAGTACTTC
CASTDRGSYEQYF
>TRBJ1-1|TRBV2|.|many
TGTGCCAGCAGTGAAGCAGTGGCTTTCTTT
CASSEAVAFF
>TRBJ1-5|TRBV20-1|.|many
TGCAGTGCTAGTGGGTCTATCAATCAGCCCCAGCATTTT
CSASGSINQPQHF
>TRBJ2-7|TRBV3-1|TRBD2|many
TGTGCCAGCAGCCAGGGTTGGGAGGGATACGAGCAGTACTTC
CASSQGWEGYEQYF
>TRBJ1-6|TRBV28|.|many
TGTGCCAGCAGTATCAGGCGGCAACCCCTCCACTTT
CASSIRRQPLHF
>TRBJ1-4|TRBV6-6|.|many
TGTGCCAGCAGACTTACCTTCAGACCTAATGAAAAACTGTTTTTT
CASRLTFRPNEKLFF
>TRBJ2-1|TRBV20-1|TRBD1|many
TGCAGTGCTAGAGAATCACAGGGGACCTACAATGAGCAGTTCTTC
CSARESQGTYNEQFF
>TRBJ2-1|TRBV5-1|.|many
TGCGCCAGCAGCTTGGGGGTAGCTAATGAGCAGTTCTTC
CASSLGVANEQFF
>TRBJ2-3|TRBV5-5|TRBD1|many
TGTGCCAGCAGCTGGAAGACAGGGATCACAGATACGCAGTATTTT
CASSWKTGITDTQYF
>TRBJ2-1|TRBV5-5|TRBD1|many
TGTGCCAGCAGCTTATTATGGGACAGGGTAAAGAACAATGAGCAGTTCTTC
CASSLLWDRVKNNEQFF
>TRBJ1-2|TRBV29-1|.|.
TGCAGCGCTTGGGACTACTATGGCTACACCTTC
CSAWDYYGYTF
>TRBJ2-3|TRBV7-2|.|many
TGTGCCAGCAGCTTTCTAGGATCAGATACGCAGTATTTT
CASSFLGSDTQYF
>TRBJ2-2|TRBV7-3|TRBD2|many
TGTGCCAGCAGGGGAGCGGGGGGAAACACCGGGGAGCTGTTTTTT
CASRGAGGNTGELFF
>TRBJ1-3|TRBV4-3|.|many
TGCGCCAGCAGCCATGCAGGCCACTCTGGAAACACCATATATTTT
CASSHAGHSGNTIYF
>TRBJ2-7|TRBV12-3/TRBV12-4|.|many
TGTGCCAGCAGCCCCCGGGACGCCTCCTACGAGCAGTACTTC
CASSPRDASYEQYF
>TRBJ2-1|TRBV28|.|many
TGTGCCACCGGTAACAATGAGCAGTTCTTC
CATGNNEQFF
>TRBJ2-5|TRBV12-3/TRBV12-4|TRBD2|.
TGTGCCAGCAGTTTAGCGGCGGGGGGGCAGGAGACCCAGTACTTC
CASSLAAGGQETQYF
>TRBJ2-1|TRBV9|.|many
TGTGCCAGCAGCGGGAATGAGCAGTTCTTC
CASSGNEQFF
>TRBJ2-7|TRBV12-3/TRBV12-4|.|many
TGTGCCAGCAGTTACCGACCGGGCCAGCTCTACGAGCAGTACTTC
CASSYRPGQLYEQYF
>TRBJ2-1|TRBV4-1|TRBD2|many
TGCGCCAGCAGCCAAGTGGGGCTAGCGGGGGGGCGAGAGCAGTTCTTC
CASSQVGLAGGREQFF